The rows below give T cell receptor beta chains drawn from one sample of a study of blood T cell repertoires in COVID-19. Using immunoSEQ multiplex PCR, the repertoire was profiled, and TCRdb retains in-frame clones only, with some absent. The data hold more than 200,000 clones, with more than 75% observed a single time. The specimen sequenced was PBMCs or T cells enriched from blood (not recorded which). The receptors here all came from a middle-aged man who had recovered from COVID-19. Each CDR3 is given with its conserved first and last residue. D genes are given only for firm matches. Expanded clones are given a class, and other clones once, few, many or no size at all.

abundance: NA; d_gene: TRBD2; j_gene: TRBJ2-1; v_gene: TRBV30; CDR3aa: CAWTTSGGYNEQFF; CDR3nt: TGTGCCTGGACCACTAGCGGGGGCTACAATGAGCAGTTCTTC
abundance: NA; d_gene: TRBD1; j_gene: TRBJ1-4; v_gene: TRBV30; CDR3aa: CAWRGTGVEKLFF; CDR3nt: TGTGCCTGGAGGGGGACAGGGGTTGAAAAACTGTTTTTT
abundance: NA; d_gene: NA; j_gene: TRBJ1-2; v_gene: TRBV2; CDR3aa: CASRGAQGRFSYTF; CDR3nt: TGTGCCAGCAGGGGGGCACAGGGAAGATTTAGCTACACCTTC
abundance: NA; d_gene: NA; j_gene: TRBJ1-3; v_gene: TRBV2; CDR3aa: CASSEVETGNTIYF; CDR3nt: TGTGCCAGCAGTGAAGTCGAGACTGGAAACACCATATATTTT
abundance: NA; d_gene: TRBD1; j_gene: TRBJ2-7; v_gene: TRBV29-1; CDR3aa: CSVMTGSSYEQYF; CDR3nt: TGCAGCGTGATGACAGGGAGCTCCTACGAGCAGTACTTC
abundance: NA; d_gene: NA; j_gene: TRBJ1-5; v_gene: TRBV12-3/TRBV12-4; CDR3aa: CASSFLSNQPQHF; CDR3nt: TGTGCCAGCAGTTTCCTCAGTAATCAGCCCCAGCATTTT
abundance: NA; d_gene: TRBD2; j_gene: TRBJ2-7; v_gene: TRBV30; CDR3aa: CAWRSGRDEQYF; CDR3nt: TGTGCCTGGAGGTCAGGGAGGGACGAGCAGTACTTC
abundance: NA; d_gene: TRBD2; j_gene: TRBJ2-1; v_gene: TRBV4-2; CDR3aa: CASSQGLADLYNEQFF; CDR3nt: TGTGCCAGCAGCCAAGGACTAGCTGACCTCTACAATGAGCAGTTCTTC
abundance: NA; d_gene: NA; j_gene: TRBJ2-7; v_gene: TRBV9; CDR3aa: CASSVAAGAIYEQYF; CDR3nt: TGTGCCAGCAGCGTAGCGGCGGGGGCGATCTACGAGCAGTACTTC
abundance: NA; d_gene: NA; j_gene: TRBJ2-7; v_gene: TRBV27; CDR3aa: CASSLSMTGKEQYF; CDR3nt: TGTGCCAGCAGTTTATCGATGACGGGTAAAGAGCAGTACTTC
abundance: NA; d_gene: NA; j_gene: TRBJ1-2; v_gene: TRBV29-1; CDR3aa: CSVEENGAYGYTF; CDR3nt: TGCAGCGTTGAAGAAAACGGAGCCTATGGCTACACCTTC
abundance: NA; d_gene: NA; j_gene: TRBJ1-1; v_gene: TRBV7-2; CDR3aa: CASSLARQITEAFF; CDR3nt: TGTGCCAGCAGCTTAGCGCGGCAGATTACTGAAGCTTTCTTT
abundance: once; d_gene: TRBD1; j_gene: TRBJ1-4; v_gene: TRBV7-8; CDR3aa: CASSQQGVGIDEKLFF; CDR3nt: TGTGCCAGCAGCCAACAGGGGGTAGGGATCGATGAAAAACTGTTTTTT
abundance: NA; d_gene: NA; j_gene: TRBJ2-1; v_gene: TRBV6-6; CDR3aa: CASSLMTRAYNEQFF; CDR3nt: TGTGCCAGCAGTTTGATGACTAGGGCCTACAATGAGCAGTTCTTC
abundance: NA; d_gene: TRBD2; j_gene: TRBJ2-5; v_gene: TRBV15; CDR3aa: CATSRERGMETQYF; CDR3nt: TGTGCCACCAGCAGAGAGCGGGGGATGGAGACCCAGTACTTC
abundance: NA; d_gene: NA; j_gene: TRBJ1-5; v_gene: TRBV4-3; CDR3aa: CASSQERGAGNQPQHF; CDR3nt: TGCGCCAGCAGCCAAGAAAGGGGTGCGGGCAATCAGCCCCAGCATTTT
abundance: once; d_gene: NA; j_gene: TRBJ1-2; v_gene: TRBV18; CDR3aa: CASSPEAERGYTF; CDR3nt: TGTGCCAGCTCACCAGAGGCCGAGAGAGGCTACACCTTC
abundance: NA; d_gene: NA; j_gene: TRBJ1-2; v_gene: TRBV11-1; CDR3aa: CASSLQGNGYTF; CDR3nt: TGTGCCAGCAGCTTACAGGGGAATGGCTACACCTTC
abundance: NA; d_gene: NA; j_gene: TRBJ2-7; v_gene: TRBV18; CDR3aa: CASSPPGAGDLYEQYF; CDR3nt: TGTGCCAGCTCACCACCGGGGGCGGGGGACCTCTACGAGCAGTACTTC
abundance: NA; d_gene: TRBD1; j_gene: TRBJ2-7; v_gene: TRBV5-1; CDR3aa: CASSQGDGPYEQYF; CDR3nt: TGCGCCAGCAGCCAGGGGGACGGACCCTACGAGCAGTACTTC
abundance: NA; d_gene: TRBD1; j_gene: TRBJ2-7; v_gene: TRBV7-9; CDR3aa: CASSLVGGPYEQYF; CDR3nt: TGTGCCAGCAGCTTAGTAGGGGGCCCCTACGAGCAGTACTTC
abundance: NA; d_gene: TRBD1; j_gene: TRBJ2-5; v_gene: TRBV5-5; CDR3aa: CASSLGGTVRETQYF; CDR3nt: TGTGCCAGCAGCTTGGGTGGGACAGTGCGAGAGACCCAGTACTTC
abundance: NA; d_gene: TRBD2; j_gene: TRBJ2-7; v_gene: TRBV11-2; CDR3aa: CASSLDRGAGGAYEQYF; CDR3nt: TGTGCCAGCAGCTTAGATCGTGGAGCGGGGGGAGCCTACGAGCAGTACTTC
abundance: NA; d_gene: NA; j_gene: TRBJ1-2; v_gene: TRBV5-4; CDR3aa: CASSFETTYGYTF; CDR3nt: TGTGCCAGCAGCTTCGAGACTACCTATGGCTACACCTTC
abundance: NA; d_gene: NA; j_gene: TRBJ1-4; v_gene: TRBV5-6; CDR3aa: CASSLTGSSDEKLFF; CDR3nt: TGTGCCAGCAGCTTGACGGGTTCGTCTGATGAAAAACTGTTTTTT
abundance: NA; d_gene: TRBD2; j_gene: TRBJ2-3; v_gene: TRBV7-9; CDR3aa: CASSAGLAPDTQYF; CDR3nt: TGTGCCAGCAGCGCCGGACTAGCCCCAGATACGCAGTATTTT
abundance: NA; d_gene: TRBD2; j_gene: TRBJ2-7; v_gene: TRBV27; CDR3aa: CASSFYLAGGGEQYF; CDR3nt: TGTGCCAGCAGTTTTTATCTAGCGGGAGGCGGGGAGCAGTACTTC
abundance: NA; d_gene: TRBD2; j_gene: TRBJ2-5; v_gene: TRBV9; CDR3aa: CASSVGTSGGSETQYF; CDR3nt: TGTGCCAGCAGCGTAGGGACTAGCGGGGGGAGTGAGACCCAGTACTTC
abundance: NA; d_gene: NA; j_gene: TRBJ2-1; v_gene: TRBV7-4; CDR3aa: CASRKGAGNIMRFF; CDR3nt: TGTGCCAGCAGAAAAGGAGCCGGGAACATAATGCGGTTCTTC
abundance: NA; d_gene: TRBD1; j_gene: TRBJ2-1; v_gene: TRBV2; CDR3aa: CASSPGQGGFNEQFF; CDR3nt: TGTGCCAGCAGCCCGGGACAGGGGGGCTTCAATGAGCAGTTCTTC
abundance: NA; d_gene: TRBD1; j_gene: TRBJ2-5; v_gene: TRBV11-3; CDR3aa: CASSGTGTGAETQYF; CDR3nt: TGTGCCAGCAGCGGAACCGGGACAGGGGCAGAGACCCAGTACTTC
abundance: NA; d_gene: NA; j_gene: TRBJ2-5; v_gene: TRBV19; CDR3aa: CASRSWGEETQYF; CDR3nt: TGTGCCAGTAGATCGTGGGGCGAGGAGACCCAGTACTTC
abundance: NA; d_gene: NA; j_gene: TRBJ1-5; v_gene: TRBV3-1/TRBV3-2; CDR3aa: CASSLGHINQPQHF; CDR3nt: TGTGCCAGCAGTCTAGGACATATCAATCAGCCCCAGCATTTT
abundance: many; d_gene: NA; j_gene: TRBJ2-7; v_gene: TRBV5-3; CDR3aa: CARSLVIYEQYF; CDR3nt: TGTGCCAGAAGCTTGGTCATCTACGAGCAGTACTTC
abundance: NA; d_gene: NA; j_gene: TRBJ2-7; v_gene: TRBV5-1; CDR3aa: CASSLDVQGFYEQYF; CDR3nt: TGCGCCAGCAGCTTGGACGTCCAGGGATTCTACGAGCAGTACTTC
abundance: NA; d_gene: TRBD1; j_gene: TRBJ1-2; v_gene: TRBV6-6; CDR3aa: CASSSPTGNYGYTF; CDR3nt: TGTGCCAGCAGTTCGCCGACAGGGAACTATGGCTACACCTTC
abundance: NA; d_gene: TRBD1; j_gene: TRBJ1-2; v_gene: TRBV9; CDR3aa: CASSATGTGVDYGYTF; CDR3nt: TGTGCCAGCAGCGCAACCGGGACAGGGGTTGACTATGGCTACACCTTC
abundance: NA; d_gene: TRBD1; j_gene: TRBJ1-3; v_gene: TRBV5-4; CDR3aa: CASSQPGGAGNTIYF; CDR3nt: TGTGCCAGCAGCCAGCCAGGGGGAGCTGGAAACACCATATATTTT
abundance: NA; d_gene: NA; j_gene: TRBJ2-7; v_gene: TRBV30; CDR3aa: CAWSRGSRNYEQYF; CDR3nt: TGTGCCTGGAGTAGAGGAAGCCGAAACTACGAGCAGTACTTC
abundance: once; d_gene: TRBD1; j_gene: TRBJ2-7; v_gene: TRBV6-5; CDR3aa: CASSWGPGTGNEQYF; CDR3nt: TGTGCCAGCAGTTGGGGTCCCGGGACAGGGAACGAGCAGTACTTC
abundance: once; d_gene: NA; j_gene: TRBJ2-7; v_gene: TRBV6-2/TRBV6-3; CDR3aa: CASSYHRTGNWYEQYF; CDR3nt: TGTGCCAGCAGTTACCACCGAACAGGGAATTGGTACGAGCAGTACTTC
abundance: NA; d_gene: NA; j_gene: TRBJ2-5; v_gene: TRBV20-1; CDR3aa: CSARSEWTQYF; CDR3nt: TGCAGTGCTAGAAGTGAGTGGACCCAGTACTTC
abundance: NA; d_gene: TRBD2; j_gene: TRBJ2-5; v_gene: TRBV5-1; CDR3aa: CASSGGGSGIQETQYF; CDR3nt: TGCGCCAGCAGTGGGGGAGGTAGCGGGATCCAAGAGACCCAGTACTTC
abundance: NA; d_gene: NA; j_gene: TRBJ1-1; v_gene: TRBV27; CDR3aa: CASAYDMNTEAFF; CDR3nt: TGTGCCAGTGCATATGACATGAACACTGAAGCTTTCTTT
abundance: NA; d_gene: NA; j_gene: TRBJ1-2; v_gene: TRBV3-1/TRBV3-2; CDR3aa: CASSDPGQRDGYTF; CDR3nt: TGTGCCAGCAGCGATCCGGGACAAAGGGATGGCTACACCTTC
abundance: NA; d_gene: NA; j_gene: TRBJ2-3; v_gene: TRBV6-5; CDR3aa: CASSYGKGHFSEYF; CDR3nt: TGTGCCAGCAGTTACGGGAAGGGACATTTTTCGGAGTATTTT
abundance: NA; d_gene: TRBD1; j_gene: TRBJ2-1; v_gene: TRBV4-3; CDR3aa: CASSPTGSYNEQFF; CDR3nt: TGCGCCAGCAGCCCGACAGGGTCCTACAATGAGCAGTTCTTC
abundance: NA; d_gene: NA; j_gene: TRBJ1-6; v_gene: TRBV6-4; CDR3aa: CASSDEWASPLHF; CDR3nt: TGTGCCAGCAGTGACGAATGGGCTTCACCCCTCCACTTT
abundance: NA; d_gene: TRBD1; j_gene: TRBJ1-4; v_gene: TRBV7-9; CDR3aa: CASSPTGWDEKLFF; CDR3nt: TGTGCCAGCAGCCCGACAGGGTGGGATGAAAAACTGTTTTTT
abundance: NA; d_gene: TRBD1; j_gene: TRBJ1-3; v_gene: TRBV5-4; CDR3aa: CASSPGDSTSGNTIYF; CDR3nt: TGTGCCAGCAGCCCGGGGGACAGTACCTCTGGAAACACCATATATTTT
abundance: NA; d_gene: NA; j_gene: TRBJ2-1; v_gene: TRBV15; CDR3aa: CATSRVRGFYNEQFF; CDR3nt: TGTGCCACCAGCAGAGTAAGGGGGTTCTACAATGAGCAGTTCTTC
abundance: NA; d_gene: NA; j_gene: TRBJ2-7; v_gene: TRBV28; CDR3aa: CASKQRWGPSYEQYF; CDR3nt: TGTGCCAGCAAACAAAGGTGGGGCCCCTCCTACGAGCAGTACTTC
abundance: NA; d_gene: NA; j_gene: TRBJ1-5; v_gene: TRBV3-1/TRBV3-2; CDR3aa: CASSSTQGPSRNQPQHF; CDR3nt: TGTGCCAGCAGCTCGACTCAGGGCCCTTCGCGCAATCAGCCCCAGCATTTT
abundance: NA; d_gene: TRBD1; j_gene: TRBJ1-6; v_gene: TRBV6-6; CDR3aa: CASSPGQGIPSYNSPLHF; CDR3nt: TGTGCCAGCAGTCCGGGACAGGGGATCCCCTCCTATAATTCACCCCTCCACTTT